Each of the 24 T cell receptor beta chains below was sequenced from the same sample in a study of memory CD4+ T cells and cytomegalovirus serostatus. The sort gate was single viable CD3+CD4+CD8-CD45RO+ cells for memory CD4+ T cells. Sequenced by immunoSEQ multiplex PCR; TCRdb stores in-frame clones only, minus some. The sample lists 55,000 to 60,000 clones; roughly 81% were seen once. Specimen: memory CD4+ T cells from blood. These receptors were collected from an adult in good health and CMV-seronegative.

This chain joins TRBV7-8 and TRBJ1-5, with D unresolved. V lost 5 bases and J 0 bases, leaving 17 bases between the germline ends. From germline, CDR1 is SGHVS and CDR2 FQNEAQ. CDR3 size: 17 residues. CDR3 amino acids: CASSPTYVPYSNQPQHF. CDR3 sequence (DNA): TGTGCCAGCAGCCCAACATACGTCCCCTATAGCAATCAGCCCCAGCATTTT.

The genes are TRBV29-1 and TRBJ2-5; D is perhaps TRBD2 (5 bases). CDR1 is SQVTM, CDR2 ANQGSEA, per germline. The CDR3 runs to 13 residues. Deletions cut 3 bases from V and 2 bases from J, with 10 bases between. The CDR3 spells CSVDRGLQETQYF. The CDR3 nucleotides read TGCAGCGTTGACCGAGGGCTGCAAGAGACCCAGTACTTC.

CDR3 nucleotide sequence: TGCAGCCTCAGACTGAGCTCCACCGGGGAGCTGTTTTTT. It encodes CSLRLSSTGELFF. This chain joins TRBV29-1 and TRBJ2-2; D not resolved. Germline loops: CDR1 SQVTM, CDR2 ANQGSEA. Trimming stripped 8 bases from V and 4 bases from J, with 14 bases between. This CDR3 is 13 amino acids long.

This clone was seen a few times. The J gene is TRBJ1-1, the V gene TRBV18; 7 bases map to TRBD1. This CDR3 contains 13 residues. CDR1 and CDR2 (germline): KGHSH, LQKENI. After removal of 3 bases from V and 10 bases from J, the junction contained 8 bases not matched to a gene. The CDR3 region is CASSPGQESRAFF. The DNA for the CDR3 is TGTGCCAGCTCACCCGGACAGGAGAGCCGAGCTTTCTTT.

This clone has a handful of counts. The chain combines TRBV11-2 with TRBJ2-7; 16 nucleotides match TRBD2. V lost 5 bases to trimming and J lost 6 bases; unmatched junction nucleotides: 16. Germline V gene sequence: CDR1 SGHAT, CDR2 FQNNGV. CDR3 length: 19 amino acids. The CDR3 loop reads CASSLEVGTSGRARREQYF. As DNA, the CDR3 is TGTGCCAGCAGCCTCGAGGTCGGGACTAGCGGGAGGGCGCGCCGCGAGCAGTACTTC.

The CDR3 DNA sequence: TGTGCCAGCAGCTTATGGCGGGATCAGCCCCAGCATTTT. This codes for CASSLWRDQPQHF. The chain couples TRBV7-9 to TRBJ1-5; no clear D gene. Per the germline V gene, CDR1 is SEHNR and CDR2 is FQNEAQ (reference sequence). Deletions cut 2 bases from V and 5 bases from J, with 7 bases between. CDR3 length: 13 amino acids.

V usage is TRBV7-2 and J usage is TRBJ2-2; no clear D. Germline V gene sequence: CDR1 SGHTA, CDR2 FQGNSA. This CDR3 is 11 amino acids long. Trimming left V 4 bases short and J 10 bases short, with 7 bases between. CDR3 nucleotides: TGTGCCAGCAGCTCCCAGGTGGAGCTGTTTTTT. Encoded protein: CASSSQVELFF.

This clone has just one count. The V gene is TRBV2, the J gene TRBJ1-5, with TRBD1 as a possible D gene (6 bases). CDR1 is SNHLY, CDR2 FYNNEI, per germline. Trimming took 7 bases from V and 0 from J, leaving 13 bases between them. CDR3 size: 15 residues. CDR3 in DNA: TGTGCCAGCAATCACAGGGCCTATAGCAATCAGCCCCAGCATTTT. It yields the protein CASNHRAYSNQPQHF.

This sequence joins TRBV27 and TRBJ2-1; 10 bases map to TRBD2. Germline values: CDR1 MNHEY, CDR2 SMNVEV (reference sequence). J was trimmed by 10 bases and V by 5 bases; bases with no gene match: 11. This CDR3 comprises 15 residues. The CDR3 DNA follows: TGTGCCAGCAGTCCCCCTAGCGGGAGAGGGGGGGAGCAGTTCTTC. Translating gives CASSPPSGRGGEQFF.

The chain carries TRBV7-2 and TRBJ2-7, with 11 bases identical to TRBD1. This CDR3 comprises 16 residues. The J segment lost 3 bases and the V segment lost 0 bases, leaving 4 bases of the junction unmatched. Germline lookup yields CDR1 SGHTA and CDR2 FQGNSA. CDR3: CASSLAGTGGYYEQYF. The CDR3 coding sequence is TGTGCCAGCAGCTTAGCAGGGACAGGGGGGTACTACGAGCAGTACTTC.

In its sample, this clone was seen a few times. The chain uses TRBV7-7 and TRBJ2-1; the D gene is possibly TRBD2 (6 bases). The V and J ends lost 5 bases and 6 bases respectively, with 17 bases between them. Germline V gene data show CDR1 as SSHAT and CDR2 as FNYEAQ (reference sequence). The CDR3 extends over 15 amino acids. DNA of the CDR3: TGTGCCAGCAGCCCCGGGAGAACTTGGGGCAATGAGCAGTTCTTC. Protein product: CASSPGRTWGNEQFF.

The chain couples TRBV11-1 to TRBJ2-7, with TRBD1 identical over 10 bases. Germline CDR1 is SGHAT and CDR2 is FQDESV (reference sequence). CDR3 length: 16 residues. V was pared by 5 bases and J by 4 bases, with 11 bases of the junction left unmatched. The CDR3 loop is CASSQLQRGQGYEQYF. DNA for the CDR3: TGTGCCAGCAGCCAACTCCAACGGGGACAGGGGTACGAGCAGTACTTC.

The rearrangement links TRBV5-6 to TRBJ2-7; D may be TRBD2 (5 bases). The germline V and J ends were trimmed by 3 bases and 3 bases, with 22 bases remaining between them. This CDR3 is built from 17 residues. CDR1 and CDR2 (germline): SGHDT, YYEEEE. The CDR3 DNA is TGTGCCAGCAGCTCCACTACGAAGAGAGGGCTAGGCTACGAGCAGTACTTC. Protein: CASSSTTKRGLGYEQYF. The complete variable domain, with remaining parts taken from reference TRBV5-6 and TRBJ2-7, reads DAGVTQSPTHLIKTRGQQVTLRCSPKSGHDTVSWYQQALGQGPQFIFQYYEEEERQRGNFPDRFSGHQFPNYSSELNVNALLLGDSALYLCASSSTTKRGLGYEQYFGPGTRLTVT.

The chain has TRBV11-2 and TRBJ2-7, with TRBD2 as a possible D gene (6 bases). The CDR3 length is 11 residues. The V gene lost 5 bases and the J gene lost 12 bases, with 14 bases spanning the gap. Looked up from germline, CDR1 is SGHAT and CDR2 is FQNNGV. CDR3 in DNA: TGTGCCAGCAGCCCATCGGGGGATCCGTACTTC. This gives the protein CASSPSGDPYF.

This clone was found once. The chain employs TRBV6-1 and TRBJ1-3; 8 bases are shared with TRBD1. The CDR3 extends over 15 amino acids. V shed 6 bases, J shed 4 bases, and the junction held 8 bases outside the gene matches. Germline CDR1 is MNHNS and CDR2 is SASEGT. CDR3 sequence reads: CASRERTGSGNTIYF. The CDR3 nucleotides are TGTGCCAGCAGAGAACGGACAGGGTCGGGAAACACCATATATTTT.

This clone came up a few times. The V and J genes are TRBV5-4 and TRBJ1-1, with TRBD1 as a possible D gene (6 bases). The CDR3 contains 15 residues. The germline CDR1 and CDR2 sequences are SGHNT and YYREEE (reference sequence). V lost 1 base and J 5 bases, leaving 15 bases between the germline ends. The CDR3 loop reads CASSLSQGGGTEAFF. CDR3 DNA sequence: TGTGCCAGCAGCTTGTCTCAGGGAGGGGGAACTGAAGCTTTCTTT.

CDR3 loop: CASSLNPGQSTYEQYF. CDR3 sequence (DNA): TGTGCCAGCAGCTTAAATCCGGGACAGAGCACCTACGAGCAGTACTTC. V is TRBV11-2 and J is TRBJ2-7; 7 nucleotides match TRBD1. J gave up 2 bases and V 2 bases, and 9 bases lay outside the gene matches. Germline V gives CDR1 SGHAT, CDR2 FQNNGV. The CDR3 length is 16 residues.

The genes are TRBV6-6 and TRBJ2-7; 8 bases are shared with TRBD1. Germline trimming cut 5 bases from V and 7 bases from J; bases unmatched to any gene: 7. The CDR3 is made up of 13 amino acids. Germline CDR1 is MNHNY and CDR2 is SVGAGI (reference sequence). The CDR3 nucleotides are TGTGCCAGCAGTGGACAGGGCTCGAGGGAGCAGTACTTC. This codes for CASSGQGSREQYF.

In its sample, this clone was seen once. V and J are TRBV29-1 and TRBJ2-7; no definite D call. Germline loops: CDR1 SQVTM, CDR2 ANQGSEA. The V gene lost 0 bases and the J gene lost 0 bases, with 3 bases spanning the gap. The CDR3 length is 12 residues. For the CDR3, the DNA is TGCAGCGTTGAAGAAAGCTCCTACGAGCAGTACTTC. This gives the protein CSVEESSYEQYF.

CDR3 sequence (DNA): TGTGCCAGCAGTGAATACGACGGCTACGAGCAGTACTTC. It translates to CASSEYDGYEQYF. The rearrangement uses TRBV25-1 and TRBJ2-7; no clear D. Germline V lookup: CDR1 MGHDK, CDR2 SYGVNS. The CDR3 is made up of 13 amino acids. V was clipped by 0 bases and J by 3 bases, with 6 bases between them.

There are a few counts of this clone. V and J are TRBV28 and TRBJ2-2; D gene ambiguous. Germline V CDR1 and CDR2: MDHEN, SYDVKM. Trimming removed 4 bases at V and 8 bases at J, with 5 bases between. The CDR3 spans 11 residues. For the CDR3, the DNA is TGTGCCAGCAGTTCCCCGGGGGAGCTGTTTTTT. As protein: CASSSPGELFF.

This clone has only one observation. The chain employs TRBV2 and TRBJ2-1; TRBD1 or TRBD2 may be the D gene (5 bases each). V was trimmed by 8 bases and J by 0 bases, leaving 17 bases between them. The germline V gene has CDR1 SNHLY and CDR2 FYNNEI. This CDR3 region has 16 residues. CDR3 nucleotide sequence: TGTGCCAGCGGTAAATCCGGGGCCTACTCCTACAATGAGCAGTTCTTC. It encodes CASGKSGAYSYNEQFF.

This clone ranks as medium-sized. The chain links TRBV11-2 to TRBJ2-6, with 11 bases aligning to TRBD1. The CDR3 extends over 18 amino acids. V lost 2 bases, J lost 2 bases, and 5 bases stayed unmatched. Germline V gene lookup returns CDR1 SGHAT and CDR2 FQNNGV. CDR3: CASSLSPGQGAGANVLTF. Written as DNA, the CDR3 is TGTGCCAGCAGCTTATCTCCGGGACAGGGGGCTGGGGCCAACGTCCTGACTTTC.

The table lists this clone with a few counts. The rearrangement links TRBV30 to TRBJ2-2; D ambiguous. Germline values: CDR1 GTSNPN, CDR2 SVGIG (reference sequence). Trimming left V 4 bases short and J 3 bases short, with 6 bases between. This CDR3 contains 12 residues. The CDR3 bases are TGTGCCTGGACAGATTACACCGGGGAGCTGTTTTTT. It codes for CAWTDYTGELFF.